This T cell receptor (beta chain) was identified in a study of cytomegalovirus exposure and HLA in healthy donors. Findings and limits, study-wide: Later examination showed HLA-associated TCR beta chains had greater clonal expansion than equally common others. Altogether, some 160 TCR beta chains were recorded as cytomegalovirus-associated. An Asian-associated ancestry cluster reportedly showed fewer N-insertions than the approximately 670-donor mean in a later analysis.

Sampled while nominally healthy, donors likely had unrecorded immune exposures. PCR was performed using 60 Vbeta and 13 Jbeta primers. The assay was immunoSEQ multiplex PCR, and TCRdb's table has in-frame clones only and misses some. The sample lists roughly 120,000 clones, more than 60% occurring once. With respect to this clone: The antigen is not known.

Germline V lookup: CDR1 MNHNS, CDR2 SASEGT. This CDR3 spans 15 amino acids. V lost 1 base and J 9 bases, leaving 15 bases between the germline ends. This sequence originates from a man aged 30 to 39 in good health and CMV-seropositive. Specimen: PBMCs. This chain links TRBV6-1 with TRBJ1-4; D gene ambiguous. In DNA, the CDR3 is TGTGCCAGCAGTGAAGTTGGCCAGGTGGAACAAAAACTGTTTTTT. It is translated as CASSEVGQVEQKLFF.